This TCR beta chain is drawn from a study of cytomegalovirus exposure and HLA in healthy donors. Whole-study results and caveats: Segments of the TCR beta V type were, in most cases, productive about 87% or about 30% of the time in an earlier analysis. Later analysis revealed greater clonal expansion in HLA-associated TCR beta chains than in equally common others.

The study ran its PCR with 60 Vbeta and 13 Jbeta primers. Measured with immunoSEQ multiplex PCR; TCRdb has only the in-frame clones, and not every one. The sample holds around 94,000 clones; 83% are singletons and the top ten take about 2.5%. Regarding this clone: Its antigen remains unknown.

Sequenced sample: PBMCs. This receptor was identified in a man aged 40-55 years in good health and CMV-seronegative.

Here the CDR3 DNA reads TGTGCCGTACGGGACAACTACGAGCAGTACTTC. Protein product: CAVRDNYEQYF. The rearrangement uses TRBV6-1 and TRBJ2-7, with D possibly matching TRBD1 (6 bases). Deletions cut 11 bases from V and 3 bases from J, with 11 bases between. The CDR3 has 11 residues. Looked up from germline, CDR1 is MNHNS and CDR2 is SASEGT.